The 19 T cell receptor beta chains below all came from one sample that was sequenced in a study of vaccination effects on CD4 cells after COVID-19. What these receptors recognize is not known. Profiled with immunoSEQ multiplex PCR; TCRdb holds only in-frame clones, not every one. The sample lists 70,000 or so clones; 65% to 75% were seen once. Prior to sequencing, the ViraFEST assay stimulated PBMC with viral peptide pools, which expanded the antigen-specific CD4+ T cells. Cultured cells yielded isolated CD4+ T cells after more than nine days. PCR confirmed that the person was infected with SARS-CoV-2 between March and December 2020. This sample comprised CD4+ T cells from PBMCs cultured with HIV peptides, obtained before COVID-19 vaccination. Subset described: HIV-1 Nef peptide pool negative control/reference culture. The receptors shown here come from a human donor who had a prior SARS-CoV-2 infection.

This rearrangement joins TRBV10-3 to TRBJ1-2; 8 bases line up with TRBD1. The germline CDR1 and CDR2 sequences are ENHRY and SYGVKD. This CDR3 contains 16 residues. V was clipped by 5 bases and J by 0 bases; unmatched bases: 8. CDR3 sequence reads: CAISPVGQGTNYGYTF. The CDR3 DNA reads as TGTGCCATCAGTCCAGTTGGACAGGGAACTAACTATGGCTACACCTTC.

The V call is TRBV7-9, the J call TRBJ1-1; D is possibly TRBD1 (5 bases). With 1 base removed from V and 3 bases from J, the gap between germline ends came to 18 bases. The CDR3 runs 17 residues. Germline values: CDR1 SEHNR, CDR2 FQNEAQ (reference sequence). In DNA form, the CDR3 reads TGTGCCAGCAGCTTAGGGACAAACGGGGGATACGACACTGAAGCTTTCTTT. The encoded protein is CASSLGTNGGYDTEAFF.

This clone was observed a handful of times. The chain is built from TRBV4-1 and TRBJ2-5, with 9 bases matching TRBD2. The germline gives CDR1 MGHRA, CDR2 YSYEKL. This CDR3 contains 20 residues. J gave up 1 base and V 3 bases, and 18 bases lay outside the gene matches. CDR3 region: CASSHQLVGLLAGRQETQYF. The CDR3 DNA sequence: TGCGCCAGCAGCCACCAACTCGTGGGTTTGCTAGCGGGACGCCAAGAGACCCAGTACTTC.

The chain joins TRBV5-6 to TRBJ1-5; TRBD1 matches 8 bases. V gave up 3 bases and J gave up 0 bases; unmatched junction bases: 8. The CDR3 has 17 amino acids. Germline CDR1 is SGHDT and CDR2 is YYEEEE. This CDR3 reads CASSYGQGMYSNQPQHF. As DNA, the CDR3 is TGTGCCAGCAGCTACGGACAGGGAATGTATAGCAATCAGCCCCAGCATTTT.

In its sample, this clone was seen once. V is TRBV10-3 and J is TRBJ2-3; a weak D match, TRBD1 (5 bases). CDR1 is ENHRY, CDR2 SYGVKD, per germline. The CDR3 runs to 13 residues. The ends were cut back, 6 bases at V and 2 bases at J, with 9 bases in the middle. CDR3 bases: TGTGCCATCAGGGACACATACACAGATACGCAGTATTTT. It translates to CAIRDTYTDTQYF.

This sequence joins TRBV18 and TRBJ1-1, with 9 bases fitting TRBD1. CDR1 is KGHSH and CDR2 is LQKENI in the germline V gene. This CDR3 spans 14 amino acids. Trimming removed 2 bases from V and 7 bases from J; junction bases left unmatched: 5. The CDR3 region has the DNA TGTGCCAGCTCACCAGGGACAGGGAACTATGAAGCTTTCTTT. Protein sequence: CASSPGTGNYEAFF.

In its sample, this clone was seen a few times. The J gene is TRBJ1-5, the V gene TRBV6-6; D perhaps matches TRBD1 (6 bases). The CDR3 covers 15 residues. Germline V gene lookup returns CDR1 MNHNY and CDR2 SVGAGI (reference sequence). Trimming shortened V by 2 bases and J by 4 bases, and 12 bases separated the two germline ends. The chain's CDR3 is CASSYTGHLNQPQHF. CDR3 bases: TGTGCCAGCAGTTACACGGGACATTTAAATCAGCCCCAGCATTTT.

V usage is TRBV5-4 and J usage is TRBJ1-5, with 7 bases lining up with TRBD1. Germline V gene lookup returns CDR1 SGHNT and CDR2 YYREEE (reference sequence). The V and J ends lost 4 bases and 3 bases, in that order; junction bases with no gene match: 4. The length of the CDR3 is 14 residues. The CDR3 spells CASSAGTDNQPQHF. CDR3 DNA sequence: TGTGCCAGCAGCGCCGGGACAGACAATCAGCCCCAGCATTTT.

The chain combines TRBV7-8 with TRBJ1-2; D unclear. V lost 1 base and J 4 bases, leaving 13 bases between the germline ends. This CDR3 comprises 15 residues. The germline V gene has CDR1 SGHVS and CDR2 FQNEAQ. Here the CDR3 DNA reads TGTGCCAGCAGCTTAGGGACGGGGATCAGCTATGGCTACACCTTC. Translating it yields CASSLGTGISYGYTF.

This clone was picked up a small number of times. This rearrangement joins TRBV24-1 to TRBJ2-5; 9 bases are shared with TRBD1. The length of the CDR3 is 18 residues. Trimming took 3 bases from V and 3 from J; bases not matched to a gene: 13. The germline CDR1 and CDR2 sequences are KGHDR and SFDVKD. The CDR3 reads CATSDVLLGQGSEETQYF. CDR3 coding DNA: TGTGCCACCAGTGATGTACTTCTAGGACAGGGGAGCGAAGAGACCCAGTACTTC.

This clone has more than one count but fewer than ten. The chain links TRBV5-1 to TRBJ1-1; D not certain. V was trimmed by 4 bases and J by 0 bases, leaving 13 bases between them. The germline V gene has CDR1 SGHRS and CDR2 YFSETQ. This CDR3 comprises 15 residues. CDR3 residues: CASSPAGNLNTEAFF. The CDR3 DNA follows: TGCGCCAGCAGCCCGGCGGGGAACTTGAACACTGAAGCTTTCTTT.

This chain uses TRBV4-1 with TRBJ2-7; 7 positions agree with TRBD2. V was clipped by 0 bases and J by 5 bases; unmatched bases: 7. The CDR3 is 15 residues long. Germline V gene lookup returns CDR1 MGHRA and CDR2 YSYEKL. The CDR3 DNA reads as TGCGCCAGCAGCCAAGATCAGGCGGGAGCTGACGAGCAGTACTTC. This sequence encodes CASSQDQAGADEQYF.

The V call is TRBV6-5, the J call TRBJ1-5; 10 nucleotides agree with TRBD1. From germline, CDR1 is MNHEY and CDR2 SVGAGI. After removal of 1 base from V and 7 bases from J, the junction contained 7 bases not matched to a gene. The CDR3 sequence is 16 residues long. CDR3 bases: TGTGCCAGCAGTTACTGGGCCGGGACAGGGGACCAGCCCCAGCATTTT. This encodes CASSYWAGTGDQPQHF.

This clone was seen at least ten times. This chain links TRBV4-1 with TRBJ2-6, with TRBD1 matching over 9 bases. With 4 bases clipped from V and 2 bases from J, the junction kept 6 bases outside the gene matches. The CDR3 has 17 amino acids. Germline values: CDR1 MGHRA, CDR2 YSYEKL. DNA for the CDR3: TGCGCCAGCAGCCTGAAGGGACAGGGCACTGGGGCCAACGTCCTGACTTTC. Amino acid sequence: CASSLKGQGTGANVLTF.

The CDR3 region is CASSSPTSGRYYQDTQYF. The CDR3 DNA reads as TGTGCCAGCAGCTCTCCGACTAGCGGGAGATATTATCAAGATACGCAGTATTTT. The J gene is TRBJ2-3, the V gene TRBV7-2; 12 nucleotides match TRBD2. Looked up from germline, CDR1 is SGHTA and CDR2 is FQGNSA. CDR3 length equals 18 residues. The J segment lost 5 bases and the V segment lost 4 bases, leaving 13 bases of the junction unmatched. Combining the CDR3 with reference TRBV7-2 and TRBJ2-3 gives the whole variable domain GAGVSQSPSNKVTEKGKDVELRCDPISGHTALYWYRQSLGQGLEFLIYFQGNSAPDKSGLPSDRFSAERTGGSVSTLTIQRTQQEDSAVYLCASSSPTSGRYYQDTQYFGPGTRLTVL.

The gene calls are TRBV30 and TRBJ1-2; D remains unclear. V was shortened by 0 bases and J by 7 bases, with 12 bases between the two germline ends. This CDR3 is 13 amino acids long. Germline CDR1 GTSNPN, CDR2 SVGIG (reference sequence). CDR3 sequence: CAWSVRQDTGYTF. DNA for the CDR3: TGTGCCTGGAGTGTACGTCAGGATACTGGCTACACCTTC. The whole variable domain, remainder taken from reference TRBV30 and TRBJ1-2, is SQTIHQWPATLVQPVGSPLSLECTVEGTSNPNLYWYRQAAGRGLQLLFYSVGIGQISSEVPQNLSASRPQDRQFILSSKKLLLSDSGFYLCAWSVRQDTGYTFGSGTRLTVV.

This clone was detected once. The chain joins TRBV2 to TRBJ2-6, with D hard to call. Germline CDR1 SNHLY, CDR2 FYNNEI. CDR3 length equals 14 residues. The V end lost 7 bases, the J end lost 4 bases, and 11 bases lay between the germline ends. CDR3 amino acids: CASIRSSGANVLTF. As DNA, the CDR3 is TGTGCCAGCATCAGATCGTCCGGGGCCAACGTCCTGACTTTC.

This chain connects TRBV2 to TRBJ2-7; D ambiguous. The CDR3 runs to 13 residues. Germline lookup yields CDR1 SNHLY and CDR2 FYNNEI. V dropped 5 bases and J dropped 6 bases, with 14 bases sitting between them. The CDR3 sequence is CASSKESPGEQYF. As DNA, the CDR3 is TGTGCCAGCAGTAAAGAATCTCCGGGCGAGCAGTACTTC.

CDR3 bases: TGTGCCATCAGTGAGCGTTCTCGACAAGAGACCCAGTACTTC. This encodes CAISERSRQETQYF. The genes are TRBV10-3 and TRBJ2-5; D is undetermined. The CDR3 totals 14 residues. Germline CDR1 is ENHRY and CDR2 is SYGVKD. The germline V and J ends were trimmed by 2 bases and 2 bases, with 9 bases remaining between them.